The 17 T cell receptor beta chains given below trace back to one sample, sequenced in a study of graft-versus-host responses after intestinal transplantation. Using immunoSEQ multiplex PCR, the repertoire was profiled, and TCRdb retains in-frame clones only, with some absent. The sample contains over 100,000 clones, roughly 95% of which appear only once. These receptors' targets are unknown. Sequencing used unstimulated CD8+ T cells sorted from spleen or lymph node cells, obtained before intestinal transplant. The receptors were gathered from a human donor who received an intestinal transplant.

The chain employs TRBV7-8 and TRBJ2-3; no clear D gene. V lost 1 base and J 1 base, leaving 15 bases between the germline ends. Germline V gene sequence: CDR1 SGHVS, CDR2 FQNEAQ. The CDR3 loop spans 17 amino acids. This CDR3 is CASSLGLPLGGTDTQYF. CDR3 nucleotides: TGTGCCAGCAGCTTAGGACTCCCTCTCGGAGGCACAGATACGCAGTATTTT.

The chain carries TRBV4-3 and TRBJ2-5; D remains ambiguous. V lost 0 bases, J lost 4 bases, and 12 bases lay in between. The CDR3 totals 15 residues. Germline-derived CDR1 and CDR2 are LGHNA and YSLEER. The CDR3 is CASSQDGQSRETQYF. DNA of the CDR3: TGCGCCAGCAGCCAAGATGGGCAGTCCCGAGAGACCCAGTACTTC.

The rearrangement uses TRBV28 and TRBJ2-4, with no clear D. Germline assignment: CDR1 MDHEN and CDR2 SYDVKM. The CDR3 loop spans 15 amino acids. Trimming shortened V by 5 bases and J by 2 bases, and 13 bases separated the two germline ends. The CDR3 sequence: CASSPNHDPKNIQYF. CDR3 in DNA: TGTGCCAGCAGTCCAAACCATGACCCCAAAAACATTCAGTACTTC.

The V call is TRBV5-8, the J call TRBJ1-1; D is perhaps TRBD1 (6 bases). CDR1 and CDR2 (germline): SGHTS, YDEGEE. V shed 4 bases and J shed 0 bases, with 13 bases lying between them. This CDR3 is built from 15 residues. CDR3 coding DNA: TGTGCCAGCAGCGCGACAGGTAGCATGAACACTGAAGCTTTCTTT. Protein: CASSATGSMNTEAFF.

This chain joins TRBV7-9 and TRBJ2-2; tentative D call: TRBD1 (5 bases). Between the trimmed V and J ends, which lost 9 bases and 2 bases, there was a span of 7 bases. CDR1 is SEHNR, CDR2 FQNEAQ, per germline (reference sequence). This CDR3 is 12 amino acids long. The CDR3 nucleotides are TGTGCCAGAGGGGCAAACACCGGGGAGCTGTTTTTT. Its translation: CARGANTGELFF. The variable domain in full, with the rest retrieved from reference TRBV7-9 and TRBJ2-2, is DTGVSQNPRHKITKRGQNVTFRCDPISEHNRLYWYRQTLGQGPEFLTYFQNEAQLEKSRLLSDRFSAERPKGSFSTLEIQRTEQGDSAMYLCARGANTGELFFGEGSRLTVL.

This clone was recorded once. The V and J genes are TRBV28 and TRBJ2-7; D is undetermined. Trimming removed 6 bases at V and 7 bases at J, with 10 bases between. Germline V gene sequence: CDR1 MDHEN, CDR2 SYDVKM. The CDR3 sequence is 11 residues long. CDR3 sequence reads: CASSTSLEQYF. Written as DNA, the CDR3 is TGTGCCAGCAGCACCTCTCTAGAGCAGTACTTC.

V usage is TRBV10-3 and J usage is TRBJ2-1, with D possibly called TRBD1 or TRBD2 (7 bases each). This CDR3 spans 14 amino acids. V was pared by 4 bases and J by 10 bases, with 17 bases between. Per germline, CDR1 ENHRY and CDR2 SYGVKD. The CDR3: CAISALGGDSEQFF. CDR3 DNA sequence: TGTGCCATCAGTGCCCTTGGGGGGGACAGCGAGCAGTTCTTC.

The CDR3 loop is CASSLSTGSNQPQHF. In DNA form, the CDR3 reads TGTGCCAGCAGCCTTAGTACAGGGTCTAATCAGCCCCAGCATTTT. The V gene is TRBV7-6, the J gene TRBJ1-5; D might be TRBD1 (6 bases). Looked up from germline, CDR1 is SGHVS and CDR2 is FNYEAQ. V shed 5 bases and J shed 4 bases, with 15 bases lying between them. The CDR3 has 15 amino acids.

J is TRBJ2-5 and V is TRBV7-9, with TRBD2 matching over 10 bases. CDR1 and CDR2 (germline): SEHNR, FQNEAQ (reference sequence). The J segment lost 2 bases and the V segment lost 5 bases, leaving 11 bases of the junction unmatched. This CDR3 has 17 residues. For the CDR3, the DNA is TGTGCCAGCAGCCCGGGACTAGCGTATGTAAGGCAAGAGACCCAGTACTTC. This translates into CASSPGLAYVRQETQYF.

This chain joins TRBV7-4 and TRBJ2-3; 14 bases match TRBD2. The germline V gene encodes CDR1 SGHVT and CDR2 SQSDAQ. The CDR3 sequence is 14 residues long. Germline trimming cut 4 bases from V and 6 bases from J; bases unmatched to any gene: 0. The DNA for the CDR3 is TGTGCCAGCAGCTGGACTAGCGGGAGGGATACGCAGTATTTT. Its protein is CASSWTSGRDTQYF.

This sequence joins TRBV4-2 and TRBJ2-1; 7 positions match TRBD1. The ends lost 1 base at V and 6 bases at J; junction bases unmatched: 12. CDR1 and CDR2 (germline): LGHNA, YNFKEQ. The CDR3 is made up of 17 amino acids. CDR3 protein: CASSQAPTGFGGNEQFF. The DNA for the CDR3 is TGTGCCAGCAGCCAAGCCCCGACAGGGTTTGGGGGCAATGAGCAGTTCTTC.

The gene calls are TRBV6-5 and TRBJ1-1; D is unresolved. The CDR3 has 13 amino acids. Germline lookup yields CDR1 MNHEY and CDR2 SVGAGI. V was clipped by 2 bases and J by 8 bases, with 12 bases between them. The CDR3 coding sequence is TGTGCCAGCAGTTACGCAGGACCCGAAGAAGCTTTCTTT. This codes for CASSYAGPEEAFF.

The CDR3 DNA reads TGTGCCAGCAGCCCTTCTACTTGGGTGAACACTGAAGCTTTCTTT. Protein product: CASSPSTWVNTEAFF. The J gene is TRBJ1-1, the V gene TRBV5-6; D remains unclear. Germline V lookup: CDR1 SGHDT, CDR2 YYEEEE. Between the trimmed V and J ends, which lost 4 bases and 0 bases, there was a span of 13 bases. This CDR3 region has 15 residues.

The rearrangement links TRBV6-5 to TRBJ1-6; no firm D call. The CDR3 runs 16 residues. V was cut by 2 bases and J by 3 bases, with 11 bases left in between. The germline CDR1 and CDR2 sequences are MNHEY and SVGAGI. The CDR3 coding sequence is TGTGCCAGCAGTTACAGGGCAGCTGACTATAATTCACCCCTCCACTTT. Encoded protein: CASSYRAADYNSPLHF.

V is TRBV6-5 and J is TRBJ2-7, with D possibly being TRBD1 (5 bases). Trimming cost V 5 bases and J 3 bases, with 8 bases left between them. The CDR3 length is 12 residues. CDR1 is MNHEY, CDR2 SVGAGI, per germline. CDR3 nucleotide sequence: TGTGCCAGCAGTCAGGACAACTACGAGCAGTACTTC. Protein sequence: CASSQDNYEQYF.

The rearrangement uses TRBV7-9 and TRBJ2-7; D is possibly TRBD1 (5 bases). With 3 bases removed from V and 2 bases from J, the gap between germline ends came to 17 bases. Germline V gives CDR1 SEHNR, CDR2 FQNEAQ (reference sequence). The CDR3 is 16 residues long. In nucleotides, the CDR3 is TGTGCCAGCAGCTTTGCCCGCAAGCAGGACACCTACGAGCAGTACTTC. Translating gives CASSFARKQDTYEQYF.

As DNA, the CDR3 is TGCGCCAGCAGCCTATTAAGTTCCTTTGAGTACACAGATACGCAGTATTTT. This translates into CASSLLSSFEYTDTQYF. This chain joins TRBV4-1 and TRBJ2-3; D unclear. Per the germline V gene, CDR1 is MGHRA and CDR2 is YSYEKL. This CDR3 contains 17 residues. V dropped 4 bases and J dropped 2 bases, with 19 bases sitting between them.